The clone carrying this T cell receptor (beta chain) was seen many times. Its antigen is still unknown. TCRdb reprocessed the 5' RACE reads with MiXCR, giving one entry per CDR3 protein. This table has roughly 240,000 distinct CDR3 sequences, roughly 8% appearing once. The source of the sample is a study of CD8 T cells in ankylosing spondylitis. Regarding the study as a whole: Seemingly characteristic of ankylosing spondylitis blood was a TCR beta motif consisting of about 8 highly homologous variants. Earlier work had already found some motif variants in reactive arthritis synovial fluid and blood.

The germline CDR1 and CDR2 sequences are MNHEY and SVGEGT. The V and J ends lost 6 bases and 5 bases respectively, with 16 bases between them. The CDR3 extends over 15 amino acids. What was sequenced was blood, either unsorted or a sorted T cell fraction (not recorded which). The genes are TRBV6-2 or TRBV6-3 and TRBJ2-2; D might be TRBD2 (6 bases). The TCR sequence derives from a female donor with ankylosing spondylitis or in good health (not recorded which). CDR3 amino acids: CASSPGLVSTGELFF. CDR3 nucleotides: TGTGCCAGCAGCCCGGGACTGGTCAGTACCGGGGAGCTGTTTTTT.